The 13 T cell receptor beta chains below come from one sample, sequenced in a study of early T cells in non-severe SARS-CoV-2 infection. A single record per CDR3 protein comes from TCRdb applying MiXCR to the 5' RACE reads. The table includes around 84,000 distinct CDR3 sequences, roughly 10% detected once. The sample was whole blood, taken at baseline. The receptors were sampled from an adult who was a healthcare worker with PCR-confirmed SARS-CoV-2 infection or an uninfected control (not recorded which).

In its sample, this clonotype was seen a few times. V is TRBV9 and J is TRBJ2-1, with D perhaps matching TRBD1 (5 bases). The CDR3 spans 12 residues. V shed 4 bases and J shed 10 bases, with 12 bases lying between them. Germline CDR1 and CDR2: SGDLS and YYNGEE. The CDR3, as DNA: TGTGCCAGCAGCCTATCTGACAGAGAGCAGTTCTTC. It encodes CASSLSDREQFF.

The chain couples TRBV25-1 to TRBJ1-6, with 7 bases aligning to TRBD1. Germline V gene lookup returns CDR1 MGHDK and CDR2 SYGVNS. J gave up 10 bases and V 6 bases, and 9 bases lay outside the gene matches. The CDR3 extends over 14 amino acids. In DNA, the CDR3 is TGTGCCAGCAGGGGGGGGACAGTCAGATCACCCCTCCACTTT. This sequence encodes CASRGGTVRSPLHF.

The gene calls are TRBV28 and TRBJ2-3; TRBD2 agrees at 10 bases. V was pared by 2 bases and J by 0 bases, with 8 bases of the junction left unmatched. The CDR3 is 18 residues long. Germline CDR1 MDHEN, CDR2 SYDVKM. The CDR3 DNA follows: TGTGCCAGCAGTTTACTAGCGGGAGACCTCATTAGCACAGATACGCAGTATTTT. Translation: CASSLLAGDLISTDTQYF.

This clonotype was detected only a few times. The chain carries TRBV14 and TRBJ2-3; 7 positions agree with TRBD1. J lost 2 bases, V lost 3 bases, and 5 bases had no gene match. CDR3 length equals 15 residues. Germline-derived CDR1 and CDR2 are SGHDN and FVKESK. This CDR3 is CASSHPGQHTDTQYF. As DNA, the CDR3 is TGTGCCAGCAGCCATCCGGGACAGCACACAGATACGCAGTATTTT. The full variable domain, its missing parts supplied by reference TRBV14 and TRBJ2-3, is EAGVTQFPSHSVIEKGQTVTLRCDPISGHDNLYWYRRVMGKEIKFLLHFVKESKQDESGMPNNRFLAERTGGTYSTLKVQPAELEDSGVYFCASSHPGQHTDTQYFGPGTRLTVL.

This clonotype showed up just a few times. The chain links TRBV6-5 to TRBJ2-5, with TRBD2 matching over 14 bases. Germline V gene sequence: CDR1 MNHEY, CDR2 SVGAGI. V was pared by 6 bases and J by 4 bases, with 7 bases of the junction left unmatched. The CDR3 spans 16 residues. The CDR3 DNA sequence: TGTGCCAGCAGCCGCGGGACTAGCGGGGGAGGAGAGACCCAGTACTTC. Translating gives CASSRGTSGGGETQYF.

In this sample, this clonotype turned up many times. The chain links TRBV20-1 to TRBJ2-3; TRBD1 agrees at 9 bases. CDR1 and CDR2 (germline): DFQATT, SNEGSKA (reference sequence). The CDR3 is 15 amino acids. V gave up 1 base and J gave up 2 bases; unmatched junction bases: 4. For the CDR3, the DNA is TGCAGTGCTAGAGTGGGACAGGGAGACACAGATACGCAGTATTTT. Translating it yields CSARVGQGDTDTQYF.

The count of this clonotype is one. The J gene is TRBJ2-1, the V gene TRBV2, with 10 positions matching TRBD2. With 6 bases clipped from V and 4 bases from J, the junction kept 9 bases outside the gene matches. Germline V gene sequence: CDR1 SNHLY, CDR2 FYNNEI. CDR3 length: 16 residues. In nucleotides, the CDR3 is TGTGCCAGCAGAGAACGAGCGGGAGGGCCATACAATGAGCAGTTCTTC. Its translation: CASRERAGGPYNEQFF.

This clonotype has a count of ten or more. DNA of the CDR3: TGTGCCAGCAGCCCAACATCACAGGGTGGAACAGATACGCAGTATTTT. Translation gives CASSPTSQGGTDTQYF. The chain employs TRBV7-3 and TRBJ2-3; TRBD1 is a possible D gene (6 bases). The CDR3 has 16 amino acids. Looked up from germline, CDR1 is SGHTA and CDR2 is FQGTGA. V was pared by 5 bases and J by 3 bases, with 18 bases between.

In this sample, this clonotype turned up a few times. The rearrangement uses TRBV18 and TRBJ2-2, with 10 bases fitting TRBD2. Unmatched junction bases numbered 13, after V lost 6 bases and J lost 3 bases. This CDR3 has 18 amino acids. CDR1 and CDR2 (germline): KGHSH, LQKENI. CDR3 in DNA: TGTGCCAGCTCCCTACGCCAAGCGGGAGGGCCCGACACCGGGGAGCTGTTTTTT. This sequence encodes CASSLRQAGGPDTGELFF.

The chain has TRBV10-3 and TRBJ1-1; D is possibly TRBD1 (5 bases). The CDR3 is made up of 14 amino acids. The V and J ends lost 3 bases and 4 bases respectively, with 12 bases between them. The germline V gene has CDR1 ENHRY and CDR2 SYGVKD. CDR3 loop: CAISDSGRFTEAFF. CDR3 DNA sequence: TGTGCCATCAGTGACTCGGGGCGGTTCACTGAAGCTTTCTTT.

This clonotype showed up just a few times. CDR3 DNA: TGTGCCAGCAGCTTAGGAGATTATGGCTACACCTTC. Residues: CASSLGDYGYTF. The V gene is TRBV7-2, the J gene TRBJ1-2; no definite D call. Per germline, CDR1 SGHTA and CDR2 FQGNSA. There are 12 residues in the CDR3. Trimming shortened V by 1 base and J by 5 bases, and 5 bases separated the two germline ends.

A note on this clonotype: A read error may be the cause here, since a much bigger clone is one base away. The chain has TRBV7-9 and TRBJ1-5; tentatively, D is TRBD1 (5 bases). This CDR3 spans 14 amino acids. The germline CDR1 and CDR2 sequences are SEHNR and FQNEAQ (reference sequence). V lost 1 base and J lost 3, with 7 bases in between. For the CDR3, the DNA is TGTGCCAGCAGCTTAGGGGGGAACAATCAGCCCCAGCATTTT. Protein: CASSLGGNNQPQHF.

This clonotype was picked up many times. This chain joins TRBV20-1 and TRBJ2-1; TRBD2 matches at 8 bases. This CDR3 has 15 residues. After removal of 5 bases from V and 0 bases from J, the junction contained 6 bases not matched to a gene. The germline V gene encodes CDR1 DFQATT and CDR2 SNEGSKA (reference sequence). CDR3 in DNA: TGCAGTGCTCGTCAAAGCGGGAGCTCCTACAATGAGCAGTTCTTC. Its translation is CSARQSGSSYNEQFF.